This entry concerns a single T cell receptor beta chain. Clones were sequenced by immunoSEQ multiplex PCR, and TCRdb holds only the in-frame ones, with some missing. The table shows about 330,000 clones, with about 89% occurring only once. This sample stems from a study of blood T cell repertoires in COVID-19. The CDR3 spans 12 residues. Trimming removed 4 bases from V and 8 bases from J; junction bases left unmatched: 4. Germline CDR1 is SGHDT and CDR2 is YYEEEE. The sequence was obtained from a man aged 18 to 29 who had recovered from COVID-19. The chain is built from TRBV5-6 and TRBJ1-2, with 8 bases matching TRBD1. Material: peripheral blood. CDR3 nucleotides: TGTGCCAGCAGCGTCGACAGGGGCGGCTACACCTTC. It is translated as CASSVDRGGYTF.